A selection of T cell receptor beta chains follows, all from one sample in a study of T cell responses to AZD1222 COVID-19 vaccine. Clones were sequenced by immunoSEQ multiplex PCR, and TCRdb holds only the in-frame ones, with some missing. Altogether about 94,000 clones are present, roughly 85% being singletons, with the ten largest covering 4.5%. The sample here was peripheral blood, taken 28 days after the second AZD1222 dose. These receptors came from an adult who received the AZD1222 COVID-19 vaccine. Each CDR3 is given with its conserved first and last residue. Each record gives: D gene, clone size, V gene, J gene, CDR3 DNA, CDR3 protein. D genes are given only for firm matches. Not all rows give a size; the values are once, few, many and, for expanded clones, a class.

NA	many	TRBV2	TRBJ2-7	TGTGCCAGCAATATCGCAGACTCCTACGAGCAGTACTTC	CASNIADSYEQYF
NA	NA	TRBV11-2	TRBJ2-1	TGTGCCAGCACCCCCGCCCCTCGGGGGGCAAGCTTCGGCAATGAGCAGTTCTTC	CASTPAPRGASFGNEQFF
NA	NA	TRBV15	TRBJ1-5	TGTGCCACCAGCAGAGACCCCCGCCAGGTCAATCAGCCCCAGCATTTT	CATSRDPRQVNQPQHF
NA	few	TRBV7-3	TRBJ2-2	TGTGCCAGCAGCCCCGCAGCGAACACCGGGGAGCTGTTTTTT	CASSPAANTGELFF
NA	NA	TRBV6-5	TRBJ1-6	TGTGCCAGCACCCTGGGGGGGGGAAATTCACCCCTCCACTTT	CASTLGGGNSPLHF
NA	NA	TRBV30	TRBJ1-4	TGTGCCTGGGGCGGGGGACTTAATGAAAAACTGTTTTTT	CAWGGGLNEKLFF
TRBD2	NA	TRBV28	TRBJ2-3	TGTGCCAGCAGTTTCCACGCGGCCCCTAGCGGAGAAATTACTAGCACAGATACGCAGTATTTT	CASSFHAAPSGEITSTDTQYF
NA	few	TRBV6-5	TRBJ1-5	TGTGCCAGCAGTTACTCGATCACAGGCAATCAGCCCCAGCATTTT	CASSYSITGNQPQHF
NA	once	TRBV18	TRBJ2-7	TGTGCCAGCTCATCCCGGGTCTACGAGCAGTACTTC	CASSSRVYEQYF
TRBD2	NA	TRBV7-6	TRBJ2-3	TGTGCCAGCAGCTTAGGAGCGGGAGGGCCCAAAGATACGCAGTATTTT	CASSLGAGGPKDTQYF
TRBD1	NA	TRBV11-3	TRBJ2-7	TGTGCCAGCAGCTTACACCCGACAGGGTTCGGCGAGCAGTACTTC	CASSLHPTGFGEQYF
NA	NA	TRBV20-1	TRBJ1-2	TGCAGCCCCGATAACGGCTACACCTTC	CSPDNGYTF
TRBD1	NA	TRBV28	TRBJ1-3	TGTGCCAGCAGCCGTCCCGGGACAGGGAATTTTGGAAACACCATATATTTT	CASSRPGTGNFGNTIYF
TRBD2	NA	TRBV5-1	TRBJ2-7	TGCGCCAGCAGCTTGGGGACTAGCGGGGGCTACGAGCAGTACTTC	CASSLGTSGGYEQYF
NA	NA	TRBV7-8	TRBJ1-1	TGTGCCAGCAGCCCGGGGTTTGCAACTGAAGCTTTCTTT	CASSPGFATEAFF
TRBD2	NA	TRBV4-2	TRBJ2-1	TGTGCCAGCAGCCGCCTCGGAGGGACTAGCGGGGGGCAGGGGACCTACAATGAGCAGTTCTTC	CASSRLGGTSGGQGTYNEQFF
NA	NA	TRBV5-5	TRBJ2-7	TGTGCCAGCAGCTGGGGGCTTACCTTACCCTACGAGCAGTACTTC	CASSWGLTLPYEQYF
NA	few	TRBV11-2	TRBJ1-2	TGTGCCAGCAGCTTCCCCAGGGAGGCCTATGGCTACACCTTC	CASSFPREAYGYTF
NA	NA	TRBV28	TRBJ2-2	TGTGCCAGCGGACAGTACACCGGGGAGCTGTTTTTT	CASGQYTGELFF
NA	NA	TRBV11-2	TRBJ1-1	TGTGCCAGCAGCTTAGAATTCGGCAGAAGGAACACTGAAGCTTTCTTT	CASSLEFGRRNTEAFF
NA	NA	TRBV30	TRBJ2-7	TGTGCCTGGAGCGCTAAGGGGTTTAACTACGAGCAGTACTTC	CAWSAKGFNYEQYF
TRBD1	NA	TRBV11-2	TRBJ1-1	TGTGCCAGTCGAAATACAGGGGCGAACACTGAAGCTTTCTTT	CASRNTGANTEAFF
TRBD2	NA	TRBV15	TRBJ2-1	TGTGCCACCAGCAGAGATGGCGGTAGCGGGAGGGTTTGGGGGAATGAGCAGTTCTTC	CATSRDGGSGRVWGNEQFF
NA	once	TRBV12-5	TRBJ2-5	TGTGCTAGTGCGCCAGGGGGGGCCATCGAGACCCAGTACTTC	CASAPGGAIETQYF
NA	NA	TRBV6-6	TRBJ2-3	TGTGCCAGCAGTTACGGGGGGTCAGATACGCAGTATTTT	CASSYGGSDTQYF
NA	few	TRBV5-6	TRBJ1-3	TGTGCCAGCAGCCACCGGGGCAGCTCTGGAAACACCATATATTTT	CASSHRGSSGNTIYF
TRBD1	NA	TRBV5-6	TRBJ2-7	TGTGCCAGCAGCTTCACAGGGGGCGGCGAGCAGTACTTC	CASSFTGGGEQYF
TRBD1	NA	TRBV19	TRBJ1-5	TGTGCCGCTACGGGTACAGGGGGAGTTAGTAGCAATCAGCCCCAGCATTTT	CAATGTGGVSSNQPQHF